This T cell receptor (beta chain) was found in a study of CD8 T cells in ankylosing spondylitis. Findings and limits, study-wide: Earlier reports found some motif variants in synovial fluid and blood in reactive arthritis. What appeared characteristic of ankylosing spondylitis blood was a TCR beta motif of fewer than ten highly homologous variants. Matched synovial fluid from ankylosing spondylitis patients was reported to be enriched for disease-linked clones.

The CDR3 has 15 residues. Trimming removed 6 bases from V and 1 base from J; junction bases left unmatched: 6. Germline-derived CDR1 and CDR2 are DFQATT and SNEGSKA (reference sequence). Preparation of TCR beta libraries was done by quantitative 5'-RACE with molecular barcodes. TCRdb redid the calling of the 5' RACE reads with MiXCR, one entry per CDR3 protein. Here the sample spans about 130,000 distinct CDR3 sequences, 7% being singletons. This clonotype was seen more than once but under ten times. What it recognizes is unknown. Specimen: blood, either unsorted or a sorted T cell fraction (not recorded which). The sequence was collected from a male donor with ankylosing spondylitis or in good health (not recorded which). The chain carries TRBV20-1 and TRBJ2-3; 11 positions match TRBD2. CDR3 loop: CSAVAGGPGTDTQYF. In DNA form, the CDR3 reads TGCAGTGCAGTAGCGGGGGGGCCAGGCACAGATACGCAGTATTTT.